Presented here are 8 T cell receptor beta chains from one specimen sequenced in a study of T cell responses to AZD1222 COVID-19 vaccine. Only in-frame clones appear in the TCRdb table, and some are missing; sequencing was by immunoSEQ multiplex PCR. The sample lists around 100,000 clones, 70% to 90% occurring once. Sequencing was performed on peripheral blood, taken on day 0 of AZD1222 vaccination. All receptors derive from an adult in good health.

Here the CDR3 DNA reads TGTGCCAGCTCACCACGGGAAGCGGAGTTCTTC. This encodes CASSPREAEFF. V usage is TRBV18 and J usage is TRBJ2-1; a possible D gene is TRBD2 (5 bases). The germline V gene encodes CDR1 KGHSH and CDR2 LQKENI. Trimming pared 1 base from V and 14 bases from J, leaving 9 bases between. The CDR3 runs to 11 residues.

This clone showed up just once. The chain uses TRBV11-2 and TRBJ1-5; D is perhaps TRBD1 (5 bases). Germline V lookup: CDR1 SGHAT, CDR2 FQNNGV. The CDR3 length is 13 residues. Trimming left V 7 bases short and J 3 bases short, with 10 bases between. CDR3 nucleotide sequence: TGTGCCAGCAAGGGGAATGACAATCAGCCCCAGCATTTT. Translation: CASKGNDNQPQHF.

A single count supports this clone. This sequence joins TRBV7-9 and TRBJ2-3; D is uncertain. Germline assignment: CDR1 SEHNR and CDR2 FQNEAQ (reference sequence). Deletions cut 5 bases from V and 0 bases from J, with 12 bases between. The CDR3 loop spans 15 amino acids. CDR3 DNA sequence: TGTGCCAGCAGCGCCCAGTCAGCTAGCACAGATACGCAGTATTTT. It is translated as CASSAQSASTDTQYF. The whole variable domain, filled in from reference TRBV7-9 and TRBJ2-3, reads DTGVSQNPRHKITKRGQNVTFRCDPISEHNRLYWYRQTLGQGPEFLTYFQNEAQLEKSRLLSDRFSAERPKGSFSTLEIQRTEQGDSAMYLCASSAQSASTDTQYFGPGTRLTVL.

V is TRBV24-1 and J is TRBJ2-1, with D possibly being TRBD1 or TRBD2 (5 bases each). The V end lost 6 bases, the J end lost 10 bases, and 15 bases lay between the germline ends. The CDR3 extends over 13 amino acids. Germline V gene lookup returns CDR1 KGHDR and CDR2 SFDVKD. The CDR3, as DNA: TGTGCCACCAGTTCCCCGGGGCAGTCAGAGCAGTTCTTC. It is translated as CATSSPGQSEQFF.

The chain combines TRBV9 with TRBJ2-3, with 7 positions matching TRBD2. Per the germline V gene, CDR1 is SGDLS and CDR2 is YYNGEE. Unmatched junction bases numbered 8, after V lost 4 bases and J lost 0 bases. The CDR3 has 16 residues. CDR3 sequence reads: CASSPSGRASTDTQYF. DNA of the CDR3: TGTGCCAGCAGCCCCTCGGGGAGGGCGAGCACAGATACGCAGTATTTT.

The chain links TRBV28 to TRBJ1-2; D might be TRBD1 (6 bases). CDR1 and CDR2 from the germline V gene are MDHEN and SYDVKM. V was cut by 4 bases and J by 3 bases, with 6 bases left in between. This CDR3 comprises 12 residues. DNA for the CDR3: TGTGCCAGCAGTTACAGGGACTATGGCTACACCTTC. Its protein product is CASSYRDYGYTF.

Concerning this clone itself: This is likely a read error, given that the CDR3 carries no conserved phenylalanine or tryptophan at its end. The CDR3 DNA sequence: TGTGCCAGCAGTCCTACAAATAACTCCTATAATTCACCCCTCCACCTT. It encodes CASSPTNNSYNSPLHL. The chain has TRBV27 and TRBJ1-6; D is ambiguous. From germline, CDR1 is MNHEY and CDR2 SMNVEV (reference sequence). This CDR3 comprises 16 residues. V gave up 5 bases and J gave up 0 bases, with 11 bases separating them.

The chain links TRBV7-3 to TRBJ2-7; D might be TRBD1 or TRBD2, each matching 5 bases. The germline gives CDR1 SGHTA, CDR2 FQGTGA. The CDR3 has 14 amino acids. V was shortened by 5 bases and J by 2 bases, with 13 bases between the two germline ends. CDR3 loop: CASSPGTGPYEQYF. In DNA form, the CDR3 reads TGTGCCAGCAGCCCGGGGACGGGACCCTACGAGCAGTACTTC.